This T cell receptor beta chain was recovered during a study of cytomegalovirus exposure and HLA in healthy donors. Germline CDR1 reads SEHNR; CDR2 reads FQNEAQ (reference sequence). The CDR3 has 16 residues. The V segment lost 5 bases and the J segment 8 bases; nucleotides outside the gene matches: 7. Assay used: immunoSEQ multiplex PCR; TCRdb lists only in-frame clones, some missing. Of about 82,000 clones in the sample, around 95% were seen once. Sequencing was carried out using PBMCs. The receptor's source is a woman aged 18-29 years in good health and CMV-seronegative. This chain connects TRBV7-9 to TRBJ2-1; TRBD2 aligns across 15 bases. The CDR3 DNA reads TGTGCCAGCAGCCCTAGGACTAGCGGGAGGGTGGATGAGCAGTTCTTC. It codes for CASSPRTSGRVDEQFF. The variable domain in full, with the rest retrieved from reference TRBV7-9 and TRBJ2-1, is DTGVSQNPRHKITKRGQNVTFRCDPISEHNRLYWYRQTLGQGPEFLTYFQNEAQLEKSRLLSDRFSAERPKGSFSTLEIQRTEQGDSAMYLCASSPRTSGRVDEQFFGPGTRLTVL.